The 21 T cell receptor beta chains below were found in one sample sequenced in a study of siplizumab effects on memory and regulatory T cells. Data came from immunoSEQ multiplex PCR; TCRdb stores just in-frame clones and leaves some out. This sample has under 150,000 clones; roughly 94% occur once, and the top ten carry approximately 1.8%. The source material was non-Treg CD4+ T cells sorted from blood. These receptors came from a human donor in good health.

The V and J genes are TRBV19 and TRBJ2-7; 9 bases agree with TRBD1. The V segment lost 6 bases and the J segment 3 bases; nucleotides outside the gene matches: 12. Germline V CDR1 and CDR2: LNHDA, SQIVND (reference sequence). The CDR3 is 16 residues long. The DNA of the CDR3 is TGTGCCAGTAGGGGACAGGGCCCCAATCCTTTCTACGAGCAGTACTTC. This codes for CASRGQGPNPFYEQYF.

The rearrangement uses TRBV10-3 and TRBJ2-3; 10 bases map to TRBD1. The CDR3 has 14 residues. Germline-derived CDR1 and CDR2 are ENHRY and SYGVKD. After removal of 8 bases from V and 6 bases from J, the junction contained 8 bases not matched to a gene. CDR3 coding DNA: TGTGCCATCGGATTGACAGGGGGCAGTGATACGCAGTATTTT. It yields the protein CAIGLTGGSDTQYF.

This clone was detected once. This chain joins TRBV11-2 and TRBJ2-6; 9 bases line up with TRBD2. Germline CDR1 SGHAT, CDR2 FQNNGV. With 3 bases clipped from V and 4 bases from J, the junction kept 7 bases outside the gene matches. The CDR3 has 17 residues. The CDR3 loop is CASSFLAGPRGANVLTF. In DNA form, the CDR3 reads TGTGCCAGCAGCTTTCTAGCGGGGCCTCGGGGGGCCAACGTCCTGACTTTC.

The chain recombines TRBV29-1 with TRBJ1-1; D unresolved. This CDR3 has 12 residues. Between the trimmed V and J ends, which lost 4 bases and 1 base, there was a span of 7 bases. In germline, CDR1 is SQVTM, CDR2 ANQGSEA. CDR3 sequence (DNA): TGCAGCGTTGGTAGGGCGAACACTGAAGCTTTCTTT. Its translation: CSVGRANTEAFF.

This chain uses TRBV28 with TRBJ1-2; no firm D call. The CDR3 totals 13 residues. The ends were cut back, 10 bases at V and 4 bases at J, with 16 bases in the middle. Germline CDR1 and CDR2: MDHEN and SYDVKM. CDR3 region: CATGLPSLYGYTF. CDR3 DNA sequence: TGTGCCACCGGTTTGCCCAGTCTCTATGGCTACACCTTC.

The gene calls are TRBV27 and TRBJ2-7, with D perhaps being TRBD1 or TRBD2 (5 bases each). The CDR3 length is 14 residues. Trimming pared 6 bases from V and 5 bases from J, leaving 17 bases between. Per germline, CDR1 MNHEY and CDR2 SMNVEV (reference sequence). The CDR3 DNA sequence: TGTGCCAGCAGGCTCTATGGGGGTGTGAACGAGCAGTACTTC. Its protein is CASRLYGGVNEQYF.

The V and J genes are TRBV7-9 and TRBJ1-4, with 7 bases identical to TRBD1. With 1 base clipped from V and 5 bases from J, the junction kept 7 bases outside the gene matches. This CDR3 is 16 amino acids long. Germline CDR1 is SEHNR and CDR2 is FQNEAQ (reference sequence). CDR3 bases: TGTGCCAGCAGCTTAGGAGGACAGGCCAGGAATGAAAAACTGTTTTTT. Protein: CASSLGGQARNEKLFF.

This chain joins TRBV5-1 and TRBJ2-1, with D perhaps assigned TRBD1 or TRBD2 (7 bases each). V was shortened by 0 bases and J by 8 bases, with 15 bases between the two germline ends. This CDR3 has 15 amino acids. Germline V gene data show CDR1 as SGHRS and CDR2 as YFSETQ. CDR3 nucleotides: TGCGCCAGCAGCTTGGGAAGACAGGGAGGGGATGAGCAGTTCTTC. Encoded protein: CASSLGRQGGDEQFF.

The V gene is TRBV27, the J gene TRBJ2-1, with 8 bases that match TRBD1. Germline CDR1 MNHEY, CDR2 SMNVEV (reference sequence). After removal of 1 base from V and 7 bases from J, the junction contained 12 bases not matched to a gene. There are 17 residues in the CDR3. The CDR3 DNA is TGTGCCAGCAGTTTATTAACGTCAGGGGGCTCGAGGAATGAGCAGTTCTTC. Protein: CASSLLTSGGSRNEQFF.

The chain is built from TRBV5-1 and TRBJ2-2; 13 bases align to TRBD2. Per germline, CDR1 SGHRS and CDR2 YFSETQ. The CDR3 consists of 17 residues. V was clipped by 5 bases and J by 7 bases; unmatched bases: 11. DNA for the CDR3: TGCGCCAGCAGAGAGGGGACTAGCGGGACCATTCTCGGGGAGCTGTTTTTT. This encodes CASREGTSGTILGELFF.

The chain has TRBV19 and TRBJ2-5; perhaps D is TRBD1 or TRBD2 (5 bases each). The V gene lost 4 bases and the J gene lost 2 bases, with 17 bases spanning the gap. This CDR3 comprises 16 residues. From germline, CDR1 is LNHDA and CDR2 SQIVND (reference sequence). The CDR3 DNA reads as TGTGCCAGTAGTACCTCCGGGACCAGGGCTCAAGAGACCCAGTACTTC. Translating it yields CASSTSGTRAQETQYF.

The chain recombines TRBV18 with TRBJ1-2, with no clear D. The CDR3 spans 14 residues. V was trimmed by 6 bases and J by 6 bases, leaving 17 bases between them. Germline V CDR1 and CDR2: KGHSH, LQKENI. The DNA of the CDR3 is TGTGCCAGCTCCCCTAGAGGTGTCGGGGATGGCTACACCTTC. Protein product: CASSPRGVGDGYTF.

In its sample, this clone was seen once. J is TRBJ2-3 and V is TRBV15; 13 bases align to TRBD2. The length of the CDR3 is 17 residues. Germline CDR1 LNHNV, CDR2 YYDKDF (reference sequence). The V gene end was trimmed by 3 bases and the J gene end by 4 bases; junction bases not matched to a gene: 7. Here the CDR3 DNA reads TGTGCCACCAGCAGGACCCGGACTAGCGGGAGCCCAGATACGCAGTATTTT. Translating gives CATSRTRTSGSPDTQYF.

This chain connects TRBV6-6 to TRBJ1-5, with D unclear. Looked up from germline, CDR1 is MNHNY and CDR2 is SVGAGI (reference sequence). The CDR3 extends over 13 amino acids. V lost 11 bases and J 3 bases, leaving 14 bases between the germline ends. CDR3 DNA sequence: TGTGCCGTAGGAGAGGCCCTCAATCAGCCCCAGCATTTT. This gives the protein CAVGEALNQPQHF.

The chain employs TRBV27 and TRBJ2-7; D possibly matches TRBD1 or TRBD2 (7 bases each). CDR1 is MNHEY, CDR2 SMNVEV, per germline (reference sequence). CDR3 length: 14 amino acids. Trimming took 6 bases from V and 0 from J, leaving 12 bases between them. The CDR3 coding sequence is TGTGCCAGCAGGCAGGGGGGGAGCTCCTACGAGCAGTACTTC. It specifies CASRQGGSSYEQYF.

The chain couples TRBV5-1 to TRBJ2-5, with D perhaps given as TRBD1 or TRBD2 (5 bases each). V was pared by 4 bases and J by 0 bases, with 10 bases between. CDR1 and CDR2 from the germline V gene are SGHRS and YFSETQ. The CDR3 covers 14 residues. CDR3 in DNA: TGCGCCAGCAGCCCCGGGACCAACCAAGAGACCCAGTACTTC. Amino acids: CASSPGTNQETQYF.

The gene calls are TRBV5-1 and TRBJ2-3; D is perhaps TRBD1 or TRBD2 (5 bases each). This CDR3 spans 17 amino acids. V shed 2 bases and J shed 2 bases, with 18 bases lying between them. Germline V gene data show CDR1 as SGHRS and CDR2 as YFSETQ. DNA of the CDR3: TGCGCCAGCAGCTTCACCCTTGGGGGTGTGGACACAGATACGCAGTATTTT. As protein: CASSFTLGGVDTDTQYF.

The J gene is TRBJ2-5, the V gene TRBV5-1; possibly TRBD1 for D (5 bases). This CDR3 contains 12 residues. Trimming removed 4 bases at V and 4 bases at J, with 8 bases between. Per the germline V gene, CDR1 is SGHRS and CDR2 is YFSETQ. The DNA for the CDR3 is TGCGCCAGCAGCGCAGGGCTAGAGACCCAGTACTTC. As protein: CASSAGLETQYF.

This chain connects TRBV7-9 to TRBJ1-1; D unresolved. This CDR3 spans 15 amino acids. Trimming shortened V by 7 bases and J by 5 bases, and 20 bases separated the two germline ends. Per the germline V gene, CDR1 is SEHNR and CDR2 is FQNEAQ (reference sequence). Here the CDR3 reads CASTQSGFTITEAFF. CDR3 sequence (DNA): TGTGCCAGCACTCAGTCCGGCTTTACGATAACTGAAGCTTTCTTT.

J is TRBJ1-5 and V is TRBV6-5; no firm D call. This CDR3 has 15 amino acids. Germline values: CDR1 MNHEY, CDR2 SVGAGI. Trimming pared 6 bases from V and 0 bases from J, leaving 12 bases between. DNA for the CDR3: TGTGCCAGCAGGCTAGACAATTATAGCAATCAGCCCCAGCATTTT. Amino acids: CASRLDNYSNQPQHF.

This clone came up a few times. The chain is built from TRBV10-1 and TRBJ1-2; possibly TRBD1 for D (6 bases). The CDR3 loop spans 14 amino acids. Germline V CDR1 and CDR2: WNHNN, SYGVQD (reference sequence). Trimming removed 3 bases from V and 7 bases from J, with 15 bases in between. CDR3 sequence: CASSEGRGFGGYTF. The CDR3, as DNA: TGCGCCAGCAGTGAAGGCAGGGGTTTTGGTGGCTACACCTTC.